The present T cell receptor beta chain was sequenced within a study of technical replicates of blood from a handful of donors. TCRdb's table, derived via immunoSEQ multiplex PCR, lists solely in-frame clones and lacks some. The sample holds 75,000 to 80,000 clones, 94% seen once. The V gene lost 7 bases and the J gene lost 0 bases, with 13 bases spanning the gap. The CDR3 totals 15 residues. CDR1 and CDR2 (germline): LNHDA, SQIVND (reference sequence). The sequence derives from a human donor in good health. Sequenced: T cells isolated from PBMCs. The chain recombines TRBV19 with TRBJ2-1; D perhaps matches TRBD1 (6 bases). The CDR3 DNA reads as TGTGCCAGTAACCGACAGGCCAACTCCTACAATGAGCAGTTCTTC. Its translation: CASNRQANSYNEQFF.